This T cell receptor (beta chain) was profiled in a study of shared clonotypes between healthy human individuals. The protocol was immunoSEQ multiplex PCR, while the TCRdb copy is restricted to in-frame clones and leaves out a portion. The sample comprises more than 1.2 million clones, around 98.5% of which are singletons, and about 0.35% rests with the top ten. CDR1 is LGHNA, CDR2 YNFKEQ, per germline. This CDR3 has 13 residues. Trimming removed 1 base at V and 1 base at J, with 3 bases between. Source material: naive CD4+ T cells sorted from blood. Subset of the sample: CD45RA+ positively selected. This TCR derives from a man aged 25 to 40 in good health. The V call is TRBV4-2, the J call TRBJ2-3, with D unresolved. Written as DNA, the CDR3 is TGTGCCAGCAGCCAAGTTGGCACAGATACGCAGTATTTT. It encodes CASSQVGTDTQYF.